The 7 T cell receptor beta chains listed next were all sequenced from one sample in a study of T-cell memory formation after mild COVID-19. TCRdb analysed the 5' RACE reads with MiXCR anew, one entry per CDR3 protein. There are about 470,000 distinct CDR3 sequences in the sample; 20% to 25% occur only once, and roughly an eighth lies in the top ten. Sequenced material: PBMCs or a T cell subset sorted from them (not recorded which). The receptors originated from an adult woman who had mild COVID-19 (a few samples of this study predate the infection). Cell type and time point are not known.

The DNA of the CDR3 is TGCAGTGCTAGAGTGCGAGGGCAGAACACTGAAGCTTTCTTT. Amino acid sequence: CSARVRGQNTEAFF. The V and J genes are TRBV20-1 and TRBJ1-1; D remains unclear. The V end lost 1 base, the J end lost 1 base, and 10 bases lay between the germline ends. CDR3 length: 14 residues. Germline assignment: CDR1 DFQATT and CDR2 SNEGSKA (reference sequence).

This clonotype showed up just a few times. The genes are TRBV7-9 and TRBJ2-1, with D possibly TRBD2 on 6 matching bases. The germline gives CDR1 SEHNR, CDR2 FQNEAQ (reference sequence). Trimming removed 1 base at V and 5 bases at J, with 21 bases between. The CDR3 length is 18 residues. The CDR3 sequence is CASSLGFVMGWRDNEQFF. The CDR3 region has the DNA TGTGCCAGCAGCTTAGGCTTCGTTATGGGCTGGAGGGACAATGAGCAGTTCTTC. Together with reference TRBV7-9 and TRBJ2-1, the CDR3 gives the full variable domain: DTGVSQNPRHKITKRGQNVTFRCDPISEHNRLYWYRQTLGQGPEFLTYFQNEAQLEKSRLLSDRFSAERPKGSFSTLEIQRTEQGDSAMYLCASSLGFVMGWRDNEQFFGPGTRLTVL.

This clonotype came up a few times. The chain couples TRBV2 to TRBJ2-2; no reliable D call. The CDR3 runs to 13 residues. Germline V gene sequence: CDR1 SNHLY, CDR2 FYNNEI. Between the trimmed V and J ends, which lost 3 bases and 5 bases, there was a span of 7 bases. CDR3 sequence (DNA): TGTGCCAGCAGTGAGTCATCGACCGGGGAGCTGTTTTTT. Residues: CASSESSTGELFF.

V is TRBV7-2 and J is TRBJ1-2; perhaps TRBD1 as D (5 bases). Trimming left V 5 bases short and J 8 bases short, with 12 bases between. This CDR3 has 12 residues. CDR1 is SGHTA and CDR2 is FQGNSA in the germline V gene. As DNA, the CDR3 is TGTGCCAGCAGCCAGCGGGGCAGGGGCTACACCTTC. Its protein product is CASSQRGRGYTF.

In this sample, this clonotype turned up a few times. The chain carries TRBV12-5 and TRBJ2-1, with no clear D. The germline gives CDR1 LGHNT, CDR2 FRNRAP. The CDR3 spans 13 residues. V was clipped by 5 bases and J by 9 bases, with 14 bases between them. CDR3 sequence: CASGIPHITEQFF. DNA for the CDR3: TGTGCTAGTGGTATCCCTCATATCACTGAGCAGTTCTTC. The full variable domain, its missing parts supplied by reference TRBV12-5 and TRBJ2-1, is DARVTQTPRHKVTEMGQEVTMRCQPILGHNTVFWYRQTMMQGLELLAYFRNRAPLDDSGMPKDRFSAEMPDATLATLKIQPSEPRDSAVYFCASGIPHITEQFFGPGTRLTVL.

This chain joins TRBV4-1 and TRBJ1-5; TRBD1 matches at 7 bases. In germline, CDR1 is MGHRA, CDR2 YSYEKL. This CDR3 contains 14 residues. J lost 6 bases, V lost 1 base, and 3 bases had no gene match. The CDR3 sequence is CASSQARGLQPQHF. The CDR3, as DNA: TGCGCCAGCAGCCAAGCGAGGGGGCTTCAGCCCCAGCATTTT.

In its sample, this clonotype was seen a few times. The V and J genes are TRBV29-1 and TRBJ2-1; D unresolved. Trimming left V 4 bases short and J 0 bases short, with 4 bases between. This CDR3 contains 12 residues. CDR1 SQVTM and CDR2 ANQGSEA come from the germline V gene. In nucleotides, the CDR3 is TGCAGCGTTGCCGACTCCTACAATGAGCAGTTCTTC. Residues: CSVADSYNEQFF.